A selection of T cell receptor beta chains follows, all from one sample in a study of T-cell reconstitution after alpha-beta-depleted transplantation in children. Using its own MiXCR run on the PCR reads, TCRdb lists one record per CDR3 protein. This sample has approximately 520,000 distinct CDR3 sequences; about 33% occur once, and the top ten carry 2% to 3%. The sample was PBMCs from the stem cell graft donor, taken from the stem cell graft. These receptor sequences come from a human donor who donated a stem cell graft to a child with aplastic anemia. The CDR3 runs from the conserved cysteine through the conserved F or W. Fields, in order: clone size, V gene, CDR3 length, J gene, D gene, CDR3 protein, CDR3 DNA. The D gene is left open where the match is weak. Size is omitted from some rows. Given values are once, few, many or a class for expanded clones.

NA	TRBV5-5	17	TRBJ2-1	NA	CASSPLDTLSSYNEQFF	TGTGCCAGCAGCCCCCTCGACACCTTGAGCTCCTACAATGAGCAGTTCTTC
few	TRBV29-1	13	TRBJ2-7	TRBD2	CSVESGRAYEQYF	TGCAGCGTTGAAAGCGGGAGGGCCTACGAGCAGTACTTC
NA	TRBV6-5	16	TRBJ2-2	TRBD1	CASSYGTGYNTGELFF	TGTGCCAGCAGTTACGGGACAGGGTATAACACCGGGGAGCTGTTTTTT
NA	TRBV6-7	18	TRBJ1-5	NA	CASRCFTGSPDSNQPQHF	TGTGCCAGCAGGTGTTTTACGGGGTCACCTGATAGCAATCAGCCCCAGCATTTT
NA	TRBV15	16	TRBJ2-2	NA	CATSRVGGAYGGELFF	TGTGCCACCAGCAGGGTCGGAGGCGCCTACGGCGGGGAGCTGTTTTTT
NA	TRBV28	14	TRBJ2-1	NA	CASSPSTTFNEQFF	TGTGCCAGCAGCCCCAGTACTACGTTCAATGAGCAGTTCTTC
once	TRBV3-1	17	TRBJ2-7	NA	CASSQFMGRQSSYEQYF	TGTGCCAGCAGCCAATTTATGGGCAGACAAAGCTCCTACGAGCAGTACTTC
NA	TRBV14	13	TRBJ2-7	NA	CASSQDPGLEQYF	TGTGCCAGCAGCCAAGATCCGGGACTCGAGCAGTACTTC
few	TRBV29-1	18	TRBJ1-1	TRBD1	CSVAPRTGGVRSDTEAFF	TGCAGCGTTGCGCCCAGGACAGGGGGCGTAAGGTCGGACACTGAAGCTTTCTTT
NA	TRBV18	17	TRBJ1-1	TRBD1	CASSPQRQGEGSTEAFF	TGTGCCAGCTCACCACAAAGACAGGGTGAGGGGTCAACTGAAGCTTTCTTT
NA	TRBV10-3	12	TRBJ2-7	NA	CAISDPSYEQYF	TGTGCCATCAGCGATCCGTCCTACGAGCAGTACTTC
NA	TRBV5-1	13	TRBJ2-5	NA	CASRWIVSETQYF	TGCGCCAGCAGATGGATTGTTTCGGAGACCCAGTACTTC
NA	TRBV6-2/TRBV6-3	16	TRBJ1-2	TRBD1	CASSYHEGTALDGYTF	TGTGCCAGCAGTTACCATGAAGGGACAGCTCTAGACGGCTACACCTTC
NA	TRBV6-1	14	TRBJ1-5	NA	CASSDLGTLQPQHF	TGTGCCAGCAGTGATCTGGGTACTCTTCAGCCCCAGCATTTT
NA	TRBV19	14	TRBJ1-4	NA	CASSIDRSNEKLFF	TGTGCCAGTAGTATTGACAGGAGTAATGAAAAACTGTTTTTT
NA	TRBV6-4	15	TRBJ2-1	TRBD2	CASSETGSGSNEQFF	TGTGCCAGCAGTGAAACAGGGAGCGGGAGCAATGAGCAGTTCTTC
NA	TRBV28	15	TRBJ2-1	NA	CASSHPDSLYNEQFF	TGTGCCAGCAGTCACCCGGACAGTCTATACAATGAGCAGTTCTTC
NA	TRBV5-1	12	TRBJ1-1	NA	CASSLAGGSAFF	TGCGCCAGCAGCTTGGCGGGAGGGAGCGCTTTCTTT
NA	TRBV5-1	15	TRBJ2-1	NA	CASSLSRGQYNEQFF	TGCGCCAGCAGCTTAAGTCGAGGGCAATACAATGAGCAGTTCTTC
few	TRBV5-1	14	TRBJ2-3	NA	CASRRQGDTDTQYF	TGCGCCAGCAGGCGGCAGGGCGACACAGATACGCAGTATTTT
few	TRBV5-1	15	TRBJ2-7	NA	CASELGTVPTYEQYF	TGCGCCAGCGAGCTTGGCACAGTTCCTACCTACGAGCAGTACTTC
NA	TRBV12-3/TRBV12-4	14	TRBJ1-1	NA	CASSPRWSNTEAFF	TGTGCCAGCAGCCCTCGTTGGTCGAACACTGAAGCTTTCTTT
NA	TRBV27	13	TRBJ2-7	TRBD1	CASRGQGTYEQYF	TGTGCCAGCAGGGGACAGGGTACCTACGAGCAGTACTTC
few	TRBV29-1	13	TRBJ1-3	NA	CSVAVDRGNTIYF	TGCAGCGTTGCCGTGGATCGTGGAAACACCATATATTTT
few	TRBV19	16	TRBJ2-1	TRBD2	CASSTFRTSDYNEQFF	TGTGCCAGTAGTACCTTCCGGACTAGCGACTACAATGAGCAGTTCTTC
few	TRBV12-3/TRBV12-4	12	TRBJ1-2	NA	CASSLGGGGYTF	TGTGCCAGCAGTTTAGGGGGAGGGGGCTACACCTTC
once	TRBV15	18	TRBJ2-6	NA	CATSRDGIRDSGANVLTF	TGTGCCACCAGCAGAGATGGCATCAGGGATTCTGGGGCCAACGTCCTGACTTTC
NA	TRBV6-5	17	TRBJ1-6	TRBD1	CASSYSLKTGDNSPLHF	TGTGCCAGCAGTTACTCCCTTAAGACAGGGGATAATTCACCCCTCCACTTT